This TCR beta chain stems from a study of T cell repertoires in cytomegalovirus infection. This clonotype was found many times. CDR1 is WNHNN and CDR2 is SYGVQD in the germline V gene (reference sequence). This CDR3 contains 15 residues. V lost 6 bases and J 3 bases, leaving 14 bases between the germline ends. TCRdb reanalysed the reads using MiXCR and keeps one entry per CDR3 protein. This sample has approximately 180,000 distinct CDR3 sequences, with approximately 19% found just once. The TCR comes from a human donor in good health (CMV status not recorded). Some clones in this sample may be carry-over from other donors' samples. J is TRBJ2-2 and V is TRBV10-1; tentatively, D is TRBD2 (5 bases). Material for sequencing was PBMCs. The CDR3 protein is CASSRVSGDTGELFF. CDR3 sequence (DNA): TGCGCCAGCAGCCGGGTGTCCGGGGACACCGGGGAGCTGTTTTTT.